Presented here are 22 T cell receptor beta chains from one specimen sequenced in a study of blood T cell repertoires in COVID-19 (TCRdb year 2020). Libraries were made using the immunoSEQ multiplex PCR assay. The table was pulled from immuneACCESS by TCRdb, which kept in-frame rearrangements only. Such tables lose some clones; where checked, under half of the loss comes from unresolved V genes, and the rest has no known cause. For this sample there are some 64,000 clones; roughly 78% appear just once. About 14% of the sample goes to the ten largest clones. The sample was peripheral blood. The receptors stem from a man between 60 and 70 years old with COVID-19, enrolled during active disease.

The chain employs TRBV27 and TRBJ2-5, with D possibly TRBD2 on 6 matching bases. The V end was cut by 4 bases, the J end by 7 bases, with 19 bases between. This CDR3 is 15 amino acids long. From germline, CDR1 is MNHEY and CDR2 SMNVEV (reference sequence). The CDR3 DNA reads as TGTGCCAGCAGTTCTTCCCGAGGAGGGGAAGGGACCCAGTACTTC. It specifies CASSSSRGGEGTQYF.

Here the CDR3 reads CASSLDRPFGGEAFF. CDR3 nucleotides: TGCGCCAGCAGCTTGGATCGGCCCTTTGGCGGTGAAGCTTTCTTT. The chain is built from TRBV5-1 and TRBJ1-1; no definite D call. From germline, CDR1 is SGHRS and CDR2 YFSETQ. The CDR3 loop spans 15 amino acids. Trimming cost V 0 bases and J 7 bases, with 16 bases left between them.

This clone was counted ten times or more. V usage is TRBV27 and J usage is TRBJ1-2; D gene ambiguous. This CDR3 has 15 amino acids. V lost 7 bases and J lost 8, with 23 bases in between. The germline CDR1 and CDR2 sequences are MNHEY and SMNVEV (reference sequence). CDR3 coding DNA: TGTGCCAGCACCACTTGGTCGGGAAGAAAGGGCGGCTACACCTTC. Translation: CASTTWSGRKGGYTF.

Concerning this clone itself: This CDR3 is also generated by other DNA sequences in the sample. The V call is TRBV2, the J call TRBJ2-3, with 12 nucleotides matching TRBD2. CDR3 length: 15 amino acids. Germline CDR1 reads SNHLY; CDR2 reads FYNNEI. The V and J ends lost 6 bases and 1 base, in that order; junction bases with no gene match: 2. The CDR3 sequence: CASSRLAGGTDTQYF. As DNA, the CDR3 is TGTGCCAGCAGCCGACTAGCGGGGGGCACAGATACGCAGTATTTT.

The chain is built from TRBV18 and TRBJ2-2; 10 bases match TRBD1. Germline V lookup: CDR1 KGHSH, CDR2 LQKENI. Losses at the gene ends were 1 base for V and 2 bases for J; bases not matched to a gene: 4. The CDR3 loop spans 17 amino acids. CDR3 region: CASSPLGTGVNTGELFF. CDR3 in DNA: TGTGCCAGCTCACCACTGGGGACAGGGGTAAACACCGGGGAGCTGTTTTTT.

This rearrangement joins TRBV11-3 to TRBJ1-1; the match to TRBD1 covers 9 bases. The J segment lost 4 bases and the V segment lost 10 bases, leaving 10 bases of the junction unmatched. Germline CDR1 SGHNT, CDR2 YENEEA. This CDR3 contains 14 residues. The CDR3 bases are TGTGCCAAAAGCCGGGACAGGGAAGTCACTGAAGCTTTCTTT. It codes for CAKSRDREVTEAFF.

The gene calls are TRBV29-1 and TRBJ2-3; TRBD2 aligns across 7 bases. The CDR3 has 14 amino acids. Unmatched junction bases numbered 8, after V lost 7 bases and J lost 1 base. In germline, CDR1 is SQVTM, CDR2 ANQGSEA. CDR3 loop: CSAPGLQRTDTQYF. The CDR3 coding sequence is TGCAGCGCCCCGGGACTACAGCGCACAGATACGCAGTATTTT.

In its sample, this clone was seen once. The chain carries TRBV6-5 and TRBJ2-7; 7 bases agree with TRBD1. Germline assignment: CDR1 MNHEY and CDR2 SVGAGI. V shed 5 bases, J shed 7 bases, and the junction held 11 bases outside the gene matches. This CDR3 region has 14 residues. CDR3 sequence: CASSTVGTVLEQYF. The CDR3 region has the DNA TGTGCCAGCAGTACCGTGGGGACAGTTCTGGAGCAGTACTTC.

V usage is TRBV10-3 and J usage is TRBJ1-1; no firm D call. Looked up from germline, CDR1 is ENHRY and CDR2 is SYGVKD. With 10 bases removed from V and 2 bases from J, the gap between germline ends came to 11 bases. The CDR3 totals 12 residues. The CDR3 is CATGEYNTEAFF. The CDR3 region has the DNA TGTGCCACCGGGGAGTATAACACTGAAGCTTTCTTT.

This chain uses TRBV4-2 with TRBJ2-3; 12 positions match TRBD2. This CDR3 region has 15 residues. The germline V gene encodes CDR1 LGHNA and CDR2 YNFKEQ. Trimming removed 4 bases from V and 6 bases from J; junction bases left unmatched: 5. The CDR3: CASSPGTSGRDTQYF. The CDR3 bases are TGTGCCAGCAGCCCCGGGACTAGCGGGCGGGATACGCAGTATTTT.

Here the CDR3 DNA reads TGTGCCACCAGCCAGAACTCTGGAAACACCATATATTTT. Translating it yields CATSQNSGNTIYF. The V call is TRBV15, the J call TRBJ1-3, with D unresolved. V lost 5 bases, J lost 0 bases, and 5 bases lay in between. Per germline, CDR1 LNHNV and CDR2 YYDKDF (reference sequence). There are 13 residues in the CDR3. Full variable domain (remainder filled in from reference TRBV15 and TRBJ1-3): DAMVIQNPRYQVTQFGKPVTLSCSQTLNHNVMYWYQQKSSQAPKLLFHYYDKDFNNEADTPDNFQSRRPNTSFCFLDIRSPGLGDTAMYLCATSQNSGNTIYFGEGSWLTVV.

This clone was observed a handful of times. V usage is TRBV24-1 and J usage is TRBJ2-5; D is perhaps TRBD2 (5 bases). Between the trimmed V and J ends, which lost 4 bases and 6 bases, there was a span of 8 bases. Germline V lookup: CDR1 KGHDR, CDR2 SFDVKD. This CDR3 comprises 12 residues. Here the CDR3 DNA reads TGTGCCACCAGTGACCGAGGGCAGACCCAGTACTTC. Translation gives CATSDRGQTQYF.

The chain combines TRBV30 with TRBJ2-1, with D tentatively TRBD2 (5 bases). The CDR3 is 12 amino acids. Germline CDR1 reads GTSNPN; CDR2 reads SVGIG (reference sequence). The V end lost 2 bases, the J end lost 7 bases, and 9 bases lay between the germline ends. The CDR3 DNA reads TGTGCCTGGAGTCGTGGGGAGAATGAGCAGTTCTTC. It codes for CAWSRGENEQFF.

This clone was detected once. The chain is built from TRBV27 and TRBJ2-7; TRBD2 might be the D (6 bases). The length of the CDR3 is 14 residues. Germline-derived CDR1 and CDR2 are MNHEY and SMNVEV (reference sequence). V was trimmed by 3 bases and J by 2 bases, leaving 11 bases between them. DNA of the CDR3: TGTGCCAGCAGTTTCCGGTCGGGGGCCTACGAGCAGTACTTC. This translates into CASSFRSGAYEQYF.

V and J are TRBV3-1 (or the pseudogene TRBV3-2) and TRBJ2-1; weak D call: TRBD2 (7 bases). V lost 4 bases to trimming and J lost 7 bases, with 23 bases between them. CDR3 size: 17 residues. CDR1 LGHDT and CDR2 YNNKEL come from the germline V gene (reference sequence). CDR3 amino acids: CASSPSSGGALGNEQFF. In DNA form, the CDR3 reads TGTGCCAGCAGCCCTAGTTCTGGGGGGGCCTTGGGGAATGAGCAGTTCTTC.

V and J are TRBV7-2 and TRBJ2-3, with 7 bases aligning to TRBD2. V shed 5 bases, J shed 6 bases, and the junction held 11 bases outside the gene matches. CDR1 and CDR2 from the germline V gene are SGHTA and FQGNSA. The CDR3 runs 15 residues. The CDR3 DNA sequence: TGTGCCAGCAGCCAGTGGGGGGGAGCATTGGATACGCAGTATTTT. It is translated as CASSQWGGALDTQYF.

The chain joins TRBV30 to TRBJ2-7; D ambiguous. This CDR3 spans 15 amino acids. Germline lookup yields CDR1 GTSNPN and CDR2 SVGIG (reference sequence). With 3 bases removed from V and 0 bases from J, the gap between germline ends came to 15 bases. The CDR3 DNA reads TGTGCCTGGAGACGGCGGTCCTATGCCTCCTACGAGCAGTACTTC. This encodes CAWRRRSYASYEQYF.

CDR3 coding DNA: TGTGCCACCCTTGGGGGGGAGTTTTATTCACCCCTCCACTTT. Amino acids: CATLGGEFYSPLHF. This chain connects TRBV28 to TRBJ1-6, with D maybe TRBD1 (5 bases). The CDR3 sequence is 14 residues long. V was cut by 10 bases and J by 8 bases, with 18 bases left in between. Germline V gene sequence: CDR1 MDHEN, CDR2 SYDVKM. The entire variable domain, with the rest obtained from reference TRBV28 and TRBJ1-6, is as follows: DVKVTQSSRYLVKRTGEKVFLECVQDMDHENMFWYRQDPGLGLRLIYFSYDVKMKEKGDIPEGYSVSREKKERFSLILESASTNQTSMYLCATLGGEFYSPLHFGNGTRLTVT.

The genes are TRBV6-5 and TRBJ2-7; 9 bases align to TRBD2. The germline V gene encodes CDR1 MNHEY and CDR2 SVGAGI. The CDR3 runs 11 residues. Germline trimming cut 8 bases from V and 7 bases from J; bases unmatched to any gene: 3. The CDR3 bases are TGTGCCAGCGGACTAGCGCGGGAGCAGTACTTC. It codes for CASGLAREQYF.

The chain recombines TRBV16 with TRBJ2-2, with D possibly TRBD2 on 5 matching bases. The CDR3 loop spans 16 amino acids. Looked up from germline, CDR1 is KGHSY and CDR2 is FQNENV. Trimming removed 2 bases at V and 0 bases at J, with 10 bases between. The CDR3 nucleotides are TGTGCCAGCAGCCAAATTTCACTAGCGAACACCGGGGAGCTGTTTTTT. This gives the protein CASSQISLANTGELFF.

This sequence joins TRBV11-2 and TRBJ1-3; unclear D gene. The V gene lost 3 bases and the J gene lost 3 bases, with 9 bases spanning the gap. Germline V gene lookup returns CDR1 SGHAT and CDR2 FQNNGV. The CDR3 sequence is 14 residues long. The CDR3 DNA is TGTGCCAGCAGCTTTAGCCAGAGTGGAAACACCATATATTTT. Translated, it gives CASSFSQSGNTIYF.

The chain carries TRBV15 and TRBJ2-5; D might be TRBD2 (5 bases). Looked up from germline, CDR1 is LNHNV and CDR2 is YYDKDF (reference sequence). This CDR3 contains 13 residues. The V end lost 0 bases, the J end lost 4 bases, and 6 bases lay between the germline ends. The CDR3 sequence is CATSREAGETQYF. CDR3 coding DNA: TGTGCCACCAGCAGAGAGGCGGGAGAGACCCAGTACTTC.